A single sample gave rise to the 6 T cell receptor beta chains below, sequenced in a study of blood T cell repertoires in COVID-19. Profiling relied on immunoSEQ multiplex PCR, and the TCRdb table lists in-frame clones only, not all of them. The table has about 130,000 clones, approximately 88% seen once. Source material: peripheral blood. The receptor source for this set is a man aged 50 to 59 with acute or convalescent COVID-19.

The rearrangement uses TRBV6-6 and TRBJ1-2; 8 nucleotides align to TRBD1. This CDR3 has 15 amino acids. Germline trimming cut 5 bases from V and 2 bases from J; bases unmatched to any gene: 7. Per germline, CDR1 MNHNY and CDR2 SVGAGI (reference sequence). CDR3 in amino acids: CASSDPTGANYGYTF. The CDR3 DNA follows: TGTGCCAGCAGTGACCCGACAGGGGCGAACTATGGCTACACCTTC.

The CDR3 loop reads CASSLGGQGDKQFF. For the CDR3, the DNA is TGTGCCAGCAGCTTAGGCGGACAGGGAGATAAGCAGTTCTTC. The chain joins TRBV7-2 to TRBJ2-1; 8 nucleotides align to TRBD1. CDR3 length: 14 amino acids. J was trimmed by 11 bases and V by 1 base; bases with no gene match: 7. From germline, CDR1 is SGHTA and CDR2 FQGNSA.

The CDR3 sequence is CASSLGQGISGANVLTF. DNA of the CDR3: TGTGCCAGTAGTTTAGGACAGGGAATCTCTGGGGCCAACGTCCTGACTTTC. The chain couples TRBV19 to TRBJ2-6; 8 nucleotides line up with TRBD1. The germline CDR1 and CDR2 sequences are LNHDA and SQIVND (reference sequence). The CDR3 is 17 residues long. The J segment lost 0 bases and the V segment lost 5 bases, leaving 6 bases of the junction unmatched.

The chain carries TRBV5-1 and TRBJ1-5; D is unclear. Germline V gene data show CDR1 as SGHRS and CDR2 as YFSETQ. The CDR3 loop spans 15 amino acids. The germline V and J ends were trimmed by 0 bases and 7 bases, with 14 bases remaining between them. The CDR3 DNA sequence: TGCGCCAGCAGCTTGGCCGGAGGGCTGGGGCAGCCCCAGCATTTT. Its protein product is CASSLAGGLGQPQHF.

The chain has TRBV15 and TRBJ1-1; D is perhaps TRBD1 (5 bases). The CDR3 is 15 residues long. CDR1 is LNHNV, CDR2 YYDKDF, per germline (reference sequence). The V end was cut by 2 bases, the J end by 1 base, with 11 bases between. CDR3 sequence (DNA): TGTGCCACCAGCAGATCTAGAAGGGGGAACACTGAAGCTTTCTTT. This codes for CATSRSRRGNTEAFF.

The chain combines TRBV24-1 with TRBJ1-2, with 10 bases matching TRBD1. J lost 2 bases, V lost 4 bases, and 3 bases had no gene match. CDR1 and CDR2 from the germline V gene are KGHDR and SFDVKD. CDR3 length: 15 residues. This CDR3 is CATSDPGQGNYGYTF. CDR3 DNA sequence: TGTGCCACCAGTGACCCGGGACAGGGGAACTATGGCTACACCTTC.